This TCR beta chain appears in the sequencing data of a study of cytomegalovirus exposure and HLA in healthy donors. 60 Vbeta and 13 Jbeta primers were used in PCR. The protocol was immunoSEQ multiplex PCR, while the TCRdb copy is restricted to in-frame clones and leaves out a portion. In the table there are tens of thousands of clones, roughly 80% of which are singletons. The V gene's germline CDR1 is MDHEN and CDR2 SYDVKM. Trimming took 6 bases from V and 1 from J, leaving 16 bases between them. The CDR3 runs to 16 residues. This clonotype originated in a man aged 25 to 45 in good health and CMV-seronegative. Sequencing was done on a sample of PBMCs. The genes are TRBV28 and TRBJ2-1; D possibly corresponds to TRBD1 (6 bases). Written as DNA, the CDR3 is TGTGCCAGCAGCGACCCACGCAGGGGATCCTACAATGAGCAGTTCTTC. Translated: CASSDPRRGSYNEQFF.